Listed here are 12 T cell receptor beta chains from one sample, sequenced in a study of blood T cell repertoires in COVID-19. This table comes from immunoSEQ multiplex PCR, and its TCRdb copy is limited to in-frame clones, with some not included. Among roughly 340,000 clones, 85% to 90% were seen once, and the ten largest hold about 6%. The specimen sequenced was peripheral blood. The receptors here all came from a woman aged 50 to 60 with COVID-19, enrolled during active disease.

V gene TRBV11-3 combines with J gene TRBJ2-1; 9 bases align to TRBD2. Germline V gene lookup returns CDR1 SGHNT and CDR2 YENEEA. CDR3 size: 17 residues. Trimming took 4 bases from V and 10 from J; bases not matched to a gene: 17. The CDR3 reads CASSSGSGRPTTIEQFF. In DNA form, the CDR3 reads TGTGCCAGCAGCTCGGGTAGCGGGAGACCCACCACCATAGAGCAGTTCTTC.

For the CDR3, the DNA is TGTGCCAGCAGTACCGGGACACAAGGCTACGAGCAGTACTTC. This gives the protein CASSTGTQGYEQYF. The chain links TRBV6-5 to TRBJ2-7; D may be TRBD1 (6 bases). The CDR3 is 14 amino acids. CDR1 and CDR2 from the germline V gene are MNHEY and SVGAGI. V lost 5 bases and J lost 3, with 14 bases in between.

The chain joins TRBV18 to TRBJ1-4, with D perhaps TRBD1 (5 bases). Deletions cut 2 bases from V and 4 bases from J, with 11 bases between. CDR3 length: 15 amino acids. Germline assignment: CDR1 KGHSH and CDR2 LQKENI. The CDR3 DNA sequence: TGTGCCAGCTCACCAGGAGACAGTCTTAATGAAAAACTGTTTTTT. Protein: CASSPGDSLNEKLFF.

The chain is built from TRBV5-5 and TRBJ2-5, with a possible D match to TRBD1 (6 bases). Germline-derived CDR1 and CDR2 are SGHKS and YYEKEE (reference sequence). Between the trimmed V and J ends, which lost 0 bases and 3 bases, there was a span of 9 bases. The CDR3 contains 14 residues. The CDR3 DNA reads TGTGCCAGCAGCTTGGGCCCAGGGGAAGAGACCCAGTACTTC. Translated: CASSLGPGEETQYF.

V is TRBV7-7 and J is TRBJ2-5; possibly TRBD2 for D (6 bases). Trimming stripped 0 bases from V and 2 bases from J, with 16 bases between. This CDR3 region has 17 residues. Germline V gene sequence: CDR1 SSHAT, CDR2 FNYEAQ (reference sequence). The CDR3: CASSLAAGGLPQETQYF. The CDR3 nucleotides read TGTGCCAGCAGCTTAGCTGCTGGAGGGCTACCACAAGAGACCCAGTACTTC.

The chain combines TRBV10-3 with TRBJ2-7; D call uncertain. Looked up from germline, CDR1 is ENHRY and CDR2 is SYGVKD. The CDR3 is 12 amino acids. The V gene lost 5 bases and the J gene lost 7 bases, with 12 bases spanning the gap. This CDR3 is CAISNNVWEQYF. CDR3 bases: TGTGCCATCAGTAACAATGTTTGGGAGCAGTACTTC.

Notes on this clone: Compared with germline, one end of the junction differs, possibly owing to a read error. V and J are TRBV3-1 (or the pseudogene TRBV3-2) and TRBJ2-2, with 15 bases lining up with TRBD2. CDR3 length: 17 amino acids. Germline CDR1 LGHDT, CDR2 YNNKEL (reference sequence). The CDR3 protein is CASSPWTSGRGHRGAVF. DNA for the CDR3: TGTGCCAGCAGCCCTTGGACTAGCGGGAGGGGGCACCGGGGAGCTGTTTTT.

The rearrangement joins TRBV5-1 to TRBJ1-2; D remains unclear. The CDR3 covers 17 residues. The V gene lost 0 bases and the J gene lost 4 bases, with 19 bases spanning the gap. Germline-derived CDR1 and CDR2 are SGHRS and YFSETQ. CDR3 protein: CASSLVGSRTGIYGYTF. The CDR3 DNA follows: TGCGCCAGCAGCTTGGTCGGCTCGCGGACGGGGATCTATGGCTACACCTTC.

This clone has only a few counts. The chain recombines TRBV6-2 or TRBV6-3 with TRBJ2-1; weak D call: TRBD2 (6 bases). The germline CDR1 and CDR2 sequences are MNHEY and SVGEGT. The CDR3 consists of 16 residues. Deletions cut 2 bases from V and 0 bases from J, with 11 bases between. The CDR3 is CASSYIPGDSYNEQFF. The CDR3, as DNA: TGTGCCAGCAGTTACATCCCGGGAGACTCCTACAATGAGCAGTTCTTC.

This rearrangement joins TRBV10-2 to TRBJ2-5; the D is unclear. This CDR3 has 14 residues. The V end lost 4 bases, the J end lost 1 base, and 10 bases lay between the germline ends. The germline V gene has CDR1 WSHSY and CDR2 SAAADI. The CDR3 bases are TGCGCCAGCAGTGGGGCAGGTCCCCAAGAGACCCAGTACTTC. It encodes CASSGAGPQETQYF.

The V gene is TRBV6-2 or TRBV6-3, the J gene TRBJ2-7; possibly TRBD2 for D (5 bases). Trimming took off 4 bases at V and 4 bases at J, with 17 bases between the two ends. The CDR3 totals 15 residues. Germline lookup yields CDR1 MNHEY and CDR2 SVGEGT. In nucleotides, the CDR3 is TGTGCCAGCAGTTCCATCACTAGTAGTATTTACGAGCAGTACTTC. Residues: CASSSITSSIYEQYF.

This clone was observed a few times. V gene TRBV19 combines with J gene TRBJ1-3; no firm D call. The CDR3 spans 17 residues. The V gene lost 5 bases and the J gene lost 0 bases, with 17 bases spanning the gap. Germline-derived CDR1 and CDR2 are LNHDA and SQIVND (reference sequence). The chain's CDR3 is CASSHIRRSGSGNTIYF. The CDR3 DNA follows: TGTGCCAGTAGTCACATCCGACGGAGCGGCTCTGGAAACACCATATATTTT.